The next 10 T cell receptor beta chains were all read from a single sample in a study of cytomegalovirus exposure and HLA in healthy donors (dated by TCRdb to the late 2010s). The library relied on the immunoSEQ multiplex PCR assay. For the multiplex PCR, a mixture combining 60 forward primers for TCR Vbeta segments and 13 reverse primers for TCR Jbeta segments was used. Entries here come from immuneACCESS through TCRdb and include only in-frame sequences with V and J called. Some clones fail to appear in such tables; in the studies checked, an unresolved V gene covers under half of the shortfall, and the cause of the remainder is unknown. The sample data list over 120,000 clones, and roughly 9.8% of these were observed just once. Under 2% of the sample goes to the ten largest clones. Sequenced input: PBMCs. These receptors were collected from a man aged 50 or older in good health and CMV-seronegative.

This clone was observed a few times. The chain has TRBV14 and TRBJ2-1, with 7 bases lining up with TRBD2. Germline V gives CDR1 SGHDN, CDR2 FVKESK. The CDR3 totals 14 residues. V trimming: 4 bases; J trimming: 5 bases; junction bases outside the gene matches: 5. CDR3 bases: TGTGCCAGCAGCCGACTAGCCCCGGACAATGAGCAGTTCTTC. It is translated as CASSRLAPDNEQFF.

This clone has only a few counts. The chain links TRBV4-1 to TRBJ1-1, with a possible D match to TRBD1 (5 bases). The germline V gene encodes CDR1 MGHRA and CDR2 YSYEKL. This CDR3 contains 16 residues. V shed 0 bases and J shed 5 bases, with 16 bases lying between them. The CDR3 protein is CASSQDPWGTGTEAFF. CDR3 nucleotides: TGCGCCAGCAGCCAAGATCCGTGGGGGACTGGGACTGAAGCTTTCTTT.

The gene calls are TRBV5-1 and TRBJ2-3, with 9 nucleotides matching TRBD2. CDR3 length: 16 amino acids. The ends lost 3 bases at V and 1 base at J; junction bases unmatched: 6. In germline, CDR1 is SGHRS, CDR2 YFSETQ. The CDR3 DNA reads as TGCGCCAGCAGCTCCCGTAGCGGGGGAGGCACAGATACGCAGTATTTT. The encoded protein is CASSSRSGGGTDTQYF.

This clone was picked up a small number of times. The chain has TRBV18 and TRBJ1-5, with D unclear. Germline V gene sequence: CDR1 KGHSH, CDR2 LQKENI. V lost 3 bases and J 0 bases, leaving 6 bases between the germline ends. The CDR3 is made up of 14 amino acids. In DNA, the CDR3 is TGTGCCAGCTCACCCGCGGATAGCAATCAGCCCCAGCATTTT. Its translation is CASSPADSNQPQHF.

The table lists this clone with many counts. As DNA, the CDR3 is TGCGCCAGCAGCCAGGGAGGAGCCACTGAAGCTTTCTTT. It encodes CASSQGGATEAFF. The V and J genes are TRBV4-1 and TRBJ1-1; D gene uncertain. CDR3 length: 13 amino acids. V lost 3 bases to trimming and J lost 4 bases, with 9 bases between them. CDR1 is MGHRA, CDR2 YSYEKL, per germline.

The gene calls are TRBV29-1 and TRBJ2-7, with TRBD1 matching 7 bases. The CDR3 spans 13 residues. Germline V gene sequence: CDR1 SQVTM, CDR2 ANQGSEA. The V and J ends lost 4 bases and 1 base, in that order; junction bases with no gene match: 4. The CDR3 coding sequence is TGCAGCGTTGGGGACAGCTTATCCTACGAGCAGTACTTC. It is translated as CSVGDSLSYEQYF.

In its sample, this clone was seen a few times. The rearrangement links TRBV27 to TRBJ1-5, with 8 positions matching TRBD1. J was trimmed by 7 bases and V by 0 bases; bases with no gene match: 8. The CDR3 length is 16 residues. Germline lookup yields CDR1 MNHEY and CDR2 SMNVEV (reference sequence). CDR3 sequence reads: CASSLSAQGAGQPQHF. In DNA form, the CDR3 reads TGTGCCAGCAGTTTATCAGCCCAGGGGGCTGGACAGCCCCAGCATTTT.

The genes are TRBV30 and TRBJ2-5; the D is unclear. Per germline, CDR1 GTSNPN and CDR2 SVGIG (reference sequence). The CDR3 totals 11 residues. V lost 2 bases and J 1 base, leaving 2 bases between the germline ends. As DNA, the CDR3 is TGTGCCTGGAGTCTCCAAGAGACCCAGTACTTC. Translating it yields CAWSLQETQYF.

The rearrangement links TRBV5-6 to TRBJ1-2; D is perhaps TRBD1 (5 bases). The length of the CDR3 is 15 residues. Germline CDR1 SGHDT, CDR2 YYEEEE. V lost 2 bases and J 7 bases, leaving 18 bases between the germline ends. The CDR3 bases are TGTGCCAGCAGCTTTGAGGGACTTACAGCCTCTGGCTACACCTTC. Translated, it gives CASSFEGLTASGYTF. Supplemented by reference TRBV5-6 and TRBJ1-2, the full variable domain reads DAGVTQSPTHLIKTRGQQVTLRCSPKSGHDTVSWYQQALGQGPQFIFQYYEEEERQRGNFPDRFSGHQFPNYSSELNVNALLLGDSALYLCASSFEGLTASGYTFGSGTRLTVV.

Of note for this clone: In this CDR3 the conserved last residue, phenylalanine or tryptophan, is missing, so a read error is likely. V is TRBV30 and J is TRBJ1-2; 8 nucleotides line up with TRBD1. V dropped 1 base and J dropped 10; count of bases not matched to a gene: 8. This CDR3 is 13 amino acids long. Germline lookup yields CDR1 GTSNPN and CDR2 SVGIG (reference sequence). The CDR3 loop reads CAWSAPGGAVYTL. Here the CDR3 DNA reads TGTGCCTGGAGTGCCCCAGGGGGCGCTGTCTACACCCTC.